This TCR beta chain came from a study of shared clonotypes between healthy human individuals. Method: immunoSEQ multiplex PCR; TCRdb's copy keeps in-frame clones and lacks some. The sample contains a few million clones, roughly 95% of which appear only once. Naive CD8 isolation took CD45RO-negative cells positively selected for CCR7 and excluded terminally differentiated effector memory CD45RA+ cells. Germline loops: CDR1 MNHNS, CDR2 SASEGT. CDR3 size: 14 residues. Trimming took 1 base from V and 4 from J, leaving 10 bases between them. Material for sequencing was naive CD8+ T cells from PBMCs. The rearrangement links TRBV6-1 to TRBJ1-2, with D tentatively TRBD1 (5 bases). This sequence originates from a young man in good health. Some clones in this sample may be carry-over from other donors' samples. In DNA, the CDR3 is TGTGCCAGCAGTGAAGGGGGGGTAATCTATGGCTACACCTTC. Its translation is CASSEGGVIYGYTF.